These T cell receptor beta chains were read from a single sample in a study of OX40 agonist ivuxolimab in advanced cancers. Profiling relied on immunoSEQ multiplex PCR, and the TCRdb table lists in-frame clones only, not all of them. The profile covers about 71,000 clones, with 91% appearing a single time and roughly 15% taken by the ten largest. The sample in question was CD4+ or CD8+ T cells sorted from blood, obtained in a trial of the OX40 agonist ivuxolimab. These TCRs come from an adult with an advanced solid tumor such as melanoma, head and neck, liver or kidney cancer. Each CDR3 is given with its conserved first and last residue. Each record gives: D gene, clone size, J gene, CDR3 length, V gene, CDR3 protein, CDR3 DNA. D genes are given only for firm matches. For some rows the clone size is stated as once, few or many, or as a class when expanded; others skip it.

d_gene: NA
abundance: NA
j_gene: TRBJ1-1
len: 12
v_gene: TRBV28
CDR3aa: CASSFPGPEAFF
CDR3nt: TGTGCCAGCAGTTTCCCGGGCCCTGAAGCTTTCTTT

d_gene: NA
abundance: few
j_gene: TRBJ1-2
len: 16
v_gene: TRBV4-2
CDR3aa: CASRPKRTEEYYGYTF
CDR3nt: TGTGCCAGCAGACCGAAAAGGACCGAAGAGTACTATGGCTACACCTTC

d_gene: NA
abundance: NA
j_gene: TRBJ2-1
len: 14
v_gene: TRBV19
CDR3aa: CASSLPASYNEQFF
CDR3nt: TGTGCCAGTAGTCTACCGGCCTCCTACAATGAGCAGTTCTTC

d_gene: NA
abundance: NA
j_gene: TRBJ2-1
len: 15
v_gene: TRBV4-3
CDR3aa: CASSQDQGQPNEQFF
CDR3nt: TGCGCCAGCAGCCAAGACCAGGGACAACCTAATGAGCAGTTCTTC

d_gene: TRBD2
abundance: NA
j_gene: TRBJ2-1
len: 17
v_gene: TRBV9
CDR3aa: CASSVGGRTSGENEQFF
CDR3nt: TGTGCCAGCAGCGTAGGCGGACGGACTAGCGGGGAAAATGAGCAGTTCTTC

d_gene: TRBD2
abundance: NA
j_gene: TRBJ2-3
len: 21
v_gene: TRBV4-2
CDR3aa: CASSQSGGLAGPIGGTDTQYF
CDR3nt: TGTGCCAGCAGCCAAAGTGGGGGACTAGCGGGACCAATTGGGGGCACAGATACGCAGTATTTT

d_gene: TRBD2
abundance: NA
j_gene: TRBJ2-1
len: 14
v_gene: TRBV7-3
CDR3aa: CASSPGGGYNEQFF
CDR3nt: TGTGCCAGCAGCCCCGGGGGGGGCTACAATGAGCAGTTCTTC

d_gene: NA
abundance: NA
j_gene: TRBJ2-3
len: 12
v_gene: TRBV5-1
CDR3aa: CASRDDPDTQYF
CDR3nt: TGCGCCAGCAGGGACGACCCAGATACGCAGTATTTT

d_gene: TRBD1
abundance: NA
j_gene: TRBJ1-3
len: 13
v_gene: TRBV30
CDR3aa: CAWGQVPGNTIYF
CDR3nt: TGTGCCTGGGGACAGGTCCCTGGAAACACCATATATTTT

d_gene: NA
abundance: NA
j_gene: TRBJ1-4
len: 15
v_gene: TRBV6-1
CDR3aa: CASSDGLFTNEKLFF
CDR3nt: TGTGCCAGCAGTGACGGGCTTTTCACTAATGAAAAACTGTTTTTT

d_gene: NA
abundance: NA
j_gene: TRBJ2-1
len: 16
v_gene: TRBV5-1
CDR3aa: CASSLKLEGAYNEQFF
CDR3nt: TGCGCCAGCAGCTTGAAACTCGAGGGAGCCTACAATGAGCAGTTCTTC

d_gene: NA
abundance: once
j_gene: TRBJ2-7
len: 11
v_gene: TRBV7-9
CDR3aa: CASTTGFEQYF
CDR3nt: TGTGCCAGCACCACAGGGTTCGAGCAGTACTTC

d_gene: NA
abundance: NA
j_gene: TRBJ2-3
len: 17
v_gene: TRBV4-3
CDR3aa: CASSQEQDWGYTDTQYF
CDR3nt: TGCGCCAGCAGCCAAGAGCAGGACTGGGGGTACACAGATACGCAGTATTTT

d_gene: NA
abundance: NA
j_gene: TRBJ2-5
len: 14
v_gene: TRBV7-9
CDR3aa: CASSLGAHSETQYF
CDR3nt: TGTGCCAGCAGCTTAGGTGCCCATTCAGAGACCCAGTACTTC

d_gene: NA
abundance: once
j_gene: TRBJ1-1
len: 13
v_gene: TRBV13
CDR3aa: CASTEGFGTEAFF
CDR3nt: TGTGCCAGCACCGAGGGATTCGGCACTGAAGCTTTCTTT

d_gene: TRBD2
abundance: NA
j_gene: TRBJ2-1
len: 16
v_gene: TRBV7-8
CDR3aa: CASGSDYSGSYNEQFF
CDR3nt: TGTGCCAGCGGGTCTGACTATAGCGGGAGCTACAATGAGCAGTTCTTC

d_gene: NA
abundance: NA
j_gene: TRBJ1-2
len: 16
v_gene: TRBV4-2
CDR3aa: CASSQVPQEVDYGYTF
CDR3nt: TGTGCCAGCAGCCAAGTCCCACAGGAGGTCGACTATGGCTACACCTTC

d_gene: TRBD2
abundance: once
j_gene: TRBJ2-1
len: 15
v_gene: TRBV4-1
CDR3aa: CASSQVSGSVNEQFF
CDR3nt: TGCGCCAGCAGCCAAGTCAGCGGGAGTGTCAATGAGCAGTTCTTC

d_gene: NA
abundance: NA
j_gene: TRBJ2-7
len: 16
v_gene: TRBV28
CDR3aa: CASSGPERGLTYEQYF
CDR3nt: TGTGCCAGCAGTGGTCCAGAGAGGGGTCTAACCTACGAGCAGTACTTC

d_gene: NA
abundance: NA
j_gene: TRBJ2-5
len: 15
v_gene: TRBV2
CDR3aa: CASSSPRGSMETQYF
CDR3nt: TGTGCCAGCAGTTCCCCCAGGGGTTCCATGGAGACCCAGTACTTC

d_gene: TRBD1
abundance: NA
j_gene: TRBJ2-5
len: 14
v_gene: TRBV7-9
CDR3aa: CASRYTGGRETQYF
CDR3nt: TGTGCCAGCAGATATACAGGGGGCCGGGAGACCCAGTACTTC

d_gene: NA
abundance: NA
j_gene: TRBJ2-5
len: 14
v_gene: TRBV28
CDR3aa: CASSSQGLGETQYF
CDR3nt: TGTGCCAGCAGTTCTCAGGGGCTGGGTGAGACCCAGTACTTC

d_gene: TRBD2
abundance: NA
j_gene: TRBJ2-5
len: 14
v_gene: TRBV7-9
CDR3aa: CASSSSGKAETQYF
CDR3nt: TGTGCCAGCAGCTCTAGCGGGAAGGCGGAGACCCAGTACTTC

d_gene: NA
abundance: NA
j_gene: TRBJ1-1
len: 14
v_gene: TRBV7-8
CDR3aa: CASTILGENTEAFF
CDR3nt: TGTGCCAGCACCATATTGGGGGAGAACACTGAAGCTTTCTTT

d_gene: NA
abundance: once
j_gene: TRBJ2-7
len: 14
v_gene: TRBV13
CDR3aa: CASSLAPRSYEQYF
CDR3nt: TGTGCCAGCAGCTTAGCCCCACGATCCTACGAGCAGTACTTC

d_gene: TRBD1
abundance: once
j_gene: TRBJ2-7
len: 14
v_gene: TRBV28
CDR3aa: CASSLMDRSNEQYF
CDR3nt: TGTGCCAGCAGTTTAATGGACAGGTCCAACGAGCAGTACTTC

d_gene: NA
abundance: NA
j_gene: TRBJ1-5
len: 16
v_gene: TRBV28
CDR3aa: CASSLFSWQTNQPQHF
CDR3nt: TGTGCCAGCAGTTTATTTTCTTGGCAGACTAATCAGCCCCAGCATTTT

d_gene: NA
abundance: NA
j_gene: TRBJ2-7
len: 13
v_gene: TRBV10-3
CDR3aa: CAISEQGTYEQYF
CDR3nt: TGTGCCATCAGTGAACAGGGTACGTACGAGCAGTACTTC

d_gene: NA
abundance: once
j_gene: TRBJ2-1
len: 15
v_gene: TRBV11-3
CDR3aa: CASRPPTGSYNEQFF
CDR3nt: TGTGCCAGCAGACCTCCTACGGGCTCCTACAATGAGCAGTTCTTC

d_gene: TRBD1
abundance: medium-sized
j_gene: TRBJ1-2
len: 18
v_gene: TRBV23-1
CDR3aa: CASSQPPLDRDRNYGYTF
CDR3nt: TGCGCCAGCAGTCAACCACCCTTGGACAGGGATAGAAACTATGGCTACACCTTC

d_gene: NA
abundance: NA
j_gene: TRBJ2-2
len: 14
v_gene: TRBV28
CDR3aa: CASRGVGWTGELFF
CDR3nt: TGTGCCAGCAGGGGTGTAGGTTGGACCGGGGAGCTGTTTTTT

d_gene: NA
abundance: NA
j_gene: TRBJ2-7
len: 13
v_gene: TRBV27
CDR3aa: CASSFLQDYEQYF
CDR3nt: TGTGCCAGCAGTTTCCTACAGGACTACGAGCAGTACTTC

d_gene: TRBD2
abundance: NA
j_gene: TRBJ2-1
len: 18
v_gene: TRBV28
CDR3aa: CASSTLGLPGLAVGEQFF
CDR3nt: TGTGCCAGCAGTACCTTGGGCTTACCGGGACTAGCGGTTGGGGAGCAGTTCTTC

d_gene: NA
abundance: NA
j_gene: TRBJ2-1
len: 15
v_gene: TRBV18
CDR3aa: CASSPGAASYNEQFF
CDR3nt: TGTGCCAGCTCACCCGGGGCCGCCTCCTACAATGAGCAGTTCTTC